This entry describes one T cell receptor (beta chain). Its antigen is currently unknown. This sample was included in a study of T cells in Graves' hyperthyroidism and ophthalmopathy. Amplification of TCR beta CDR3 regions used RNA as the template. Initially, a first-round RT-PCR of the TCR CDR3 employed the HTBI primer set. TCRdb used MiXCR to reprocess the multiplex PCR reads, holding one entry per CDR3 protein. Of about 600,000 distinct CDR3 sequences listed, about a sixth are singletons. CDR3 length: 15 residues. The V gene's germline CDR1 is SGHTA and CDR2 FQGNSA. Trimming took off 2 bases at V and 0 bases at J, with 11 bases between the two ends. Overall study results and limits: Most thyroid clonotypes expanded above 0.001 were also detected in blood.

Sequencing used blood. The chain carries TRBV7-2 and TRBJ2-7; TRBD1 is a possible D gene (6 bases). This sequence was found in a woman in her forties with Graves' ophthalmopathy. The CDR3 DNA follows: TGTGCCAGCAGCTTACACCCGGACAGCTCCTACGAGCAGTACTTC. Protein: CASSLHPDSSYEQYF. Supplemented by reference TRBV7-2 and TRBJ2-7, the full variable domain reads GAGVSQSPSNKVTEKGKDVELRCDPISGHTALYWYRQSLGQGLEFLIYFQGNSAPDKSGLPSDRFSAERTGGSVSTLTIQRTQQEDSAVYLCASSLHPDSSYEQYFGPGTRLTVT.